A single sample gave rise to the 17 T cell receptor beta chains below, sequenced in a study of blood T cell repertoires in COVID-19 (dated by TCRdb to between 2020 and 2021). The library was prepared using the immunoSEQ multiplex PCR assay. The table was pulled from immuneACCESS by TCRdb, which kept in-frame rearrangements only. Such tables lose some clones; where checked, under half of the loss comes from unresolved V genes, and the rest has no known cause. The sample data list about 170,000 clones, and 85% to 90% of these were observed just once. Just over 2.5% of the sample rests with the top ten. Sequencing input: peripheral blood. These receptors all come from a woman of 80 years or more with COVID-19, enrolled during active disease.

V is TRBV3-1 (or the pseudogene TRBV3-2) and J is TRBJ1-6; 7 bases match TRBD1. The CDR3 consists of 15 residues. With 0 bases clipped from V and 8 bases from J, the junction kept 4 bases outside the gene matches. The germline gives CDR1 LGHDT, CDR2 YNNKEL (reference sequence). CDR3 bases: TGTGCCAGCAGCCAAGATGACAGGGCCTATTCACCCCTCCACTTT. Translated, it gives CASSQDDRAYSPLHF.

J is TRBJ1-4 and V is TRBV7-2; D not certain. The ends were cut back, 5 bases at V and 8 bases at J, with 18 bases in the middle. This CDR3 region has 15 residues. Per the germline V gene, CDR1 is SGHTA and CDR2 is FQGNSA. CDR3 region: CASSPFKGIGEKLFF. The CDR3 DNA reads TGTGCCAGCAGCCCATTCAAAGGAATCGGGGAAAAACTGTTTTTT.

The chain uses TRBV5-1 and TRBJ2-5, with D possibly being TRBD1 (6 bases). This CDR3 comprises 13 residues. V gave up 0 bases and J gave up 3 bases, with 6 bases separating them. Germline V lookup: CDR1 SGHRS, CDR2 YFSETQ. In DNA, the CDR3 is TGCGCCAGCAGCTTGGGACAGGAAGAGACCCAGTACTTC. The encoded protein is CASSLGQEETQYF.

The CDR3 here is CASSLIKNTEAFF. The CDR3 nucleotides read TGTGCCAGCAGCTTAATAAAGAACACTGAAGCTTTCTTT. The chain combines TRBV7-3 with TRBJ1-1; no firm D call. CDR1 SGHTA and CDR2 FQGTGA come from the germline V gene. Trimming pared 1 base from V and 1 base from J, leaving 4 bases between. This CDR3 is 13 amino acids long.

Comments on this clone: Other DNA sequences in the sample encode the same CDR3. The chain links TRBV5-1 to TRBJ1-2; 7 nucleotides match TRBD1. The CDR3 is 13 residues long. The V and J ends lost 5 bases and 3 bases, in that order; junction bases with no gene match: 4. Germline values: CDR1 SGHRS, CDR2 YFSETQ. Here the CDR3 DNA reads TGCGCCAGCAGTAGACAGGGAGACTATGGCTACACCTTC. It encodes CASSRQGDYGYTF.

V usage is TRBV5-1 and J usage is TRBJ1-2; D possibly corresponds to TRBD1 (5 bases). Per the germline V gene, CDR1 is SGHRS and CDR2 is YFSETQ. CDR3 length equals 14 residues. With 3 bases removed from V and 3 bases from J, the gap between germline ends came to 12 bases. For the CDR3, the DNA is TGCGCCAGCAGCTCAGGCGGGGCTGACTATGGCTACACCTTC. Residues: CASSSGGADYGYTF.

The V gene is TRBV11-3, the J gene TRBJ2-7, with D possibly being TRBD2 (5 bases). The germline CDR1 and CDR2 sequences are SGHNT and YENEEA. The CDR3 spans 14 residues. V lost 5 bases and J lost 6, with 17 bases in between. CDR3 residues: CASSQSEGRGEQYF. The DNA of the CDR3 is TGTGCCAGCAGCCAGAGTGAGGGCCGGGGCGAGCAGTACTTC.

This chain uses TRBV28 with TRBJ2-7, with 8 positions matching TRBD1. The CDR3 totals 14 residues. CDR1 is MDHEN and CDR2 is SYDVKM in the germline V gene. V lost 6 bases and J lost 0; bases outside the gene matches: 4. The CDR3 DNA sequence: TGTGCCAGCAGAAAGGACAGGGCCTCCTACGAGCAGTACTTC. It is translated as CASRKDRASYEQYF.

This chain links TRBV28 with TRBJ2-1; 11 bases fit TRBD2. Germline V gives CDR1 MDHEN, CDR2 SYDVKM. This CDR3 region has 16 residues. The trim removed 6 bases at V and 7 bases at J, leaving 11 bases unmatched. DNA of the CDR3: TGTGCCAGCAGCGGTAGCGGGAGGGCCCTCGAGAATGAGCAGTTCTTC. Translated: CASSGSGRALENEQFF.

This chain joins TRBV7-3 and TRBJ2-5; the match to TRBD2 covers 7 bases. V lost 5 bases and J lost 2; bases outside the gene matches: 8. CDR1 and CDR2 (germline): SGHTA, FQGTGA. There are 15 residues in the CDR3. In nucleotides, the CDR3 is TGTGCCAGCAGCCCGAGCGGGGTGAGGCAAGAGACCCAGTACTTC. This encodes CASSPSGVRQETQYF.

The chain is built from TRBV5-1 and TRBJ1-4, with TRBD1 identical over 7 bases. The CDR3 sequence is 15 residues long. Germline V CDR1 and CDR2: SGHRS, YFSETQ. J lost 7 bases, V lost 4 bases, and 10 bases had no gene match. CDR3 protein: CASSPGTAGGEKLFF. DNA of the CDR3: TGCGCCAGCAGCCCGGGGACAGCCGGGGGTGAAAAACTGTTTTTT.

This rearrangement joins TRBV28 to TRBJ1-1; a weak D match, TRBD1 (5 bases). Germline-derived CDR1 and CDR2 are MDHEN and SYDVKM. This CDR3 is 13 amino acids long. Trimming took off 5 bases at V and 5 bases at J, with 12 bases between the two ends. The CDR3 region has the DNA TGTGCCAGCAGTGGGACGGGGGGGACTGAAGCTTTCTTT. Translated, it gives CASSGTGGTEAFF. Full variable domain (missing parts from reference TRBV28 and TRBJ1-1): DVKVTQSSRYLVKRTGEKVFLECVQDMDHENMFWYRQDPGLGLRLIYFSYDVKMKEKGDIPEGYSVSREKKERFSLILESASTNQTSMYLCASSGTGGTEAFFGQGTRLTVV.

The chain has TRBV28 and TRBJ2-1; possibly TRBD2 for D (6 bases). The CDR3 loop spans 11 amino acids. V was clipped by 8 bases and J by 8 bases, with 10 bases between them. The germline CDR1 and CDR2 sequences are MDHEN and SYDVKM. DNA of the CDR3: TGTGCCAGCCGGGGGAACTATGAGCAGTTCTTC. Its protein product is CASRGNYEQFF.

The chain employs TRBV3-1 (or the pseudogene TRBV3-2) and TRBJ1-1, with D tentatively TRBD1 (5 bases). This CDR3 is 12 amino acids long. CDR1 is LGHDT and CDR2 is YNNKEL in the germline V gene (reference sequence). Trimming took 11 bases from V and 1 from J, leaving 11 bases between them. In nucleotides, the CDR3 is TGTGCCCGCGGGACGGGGAACACTGAAGCTTTCTTT. Its translation is CARGTGNTEAFF.

This clone was counted only a few times. V and J are TRBV11-2 and TRBJ2-5; TRBD2 agrees at 11 bases. V shed 4 bases and J 5 bases; nucleotides not matched to a gene: 9. Germline CDR1 reads SGHAT; CDR2 reads FQNNGV. The CDR3 contains 16 residues. In nucleotides, the CDR3 is TGTGCCAGCAGCTCCACTAGCGGGAGCAGGTGGGAGACCCAGTACTTC. The encoded protein is CASSSTSGSRWETQYF.

The V call is TRBV7-2, the J call TRBJ2-7, with 12 nucleotides matching TRBD2. V lost 5 bases and J lost 3; bases outside the gene matches: 8. In germline, CDR1 is SGHTA, CDR2 FQGNSA. The CDR3 covers 16 residues. The CDR3 nucleotides are TGTGCCAGCAGCCTCACGGGGACTAGCGGGTTCTACGAGCAGTACTTC. Translation gives CASSLTGTSGFYEQYF.

The rearrangement joins TRBV20-1 to TRBJ2-7; 8 positions match TRBD1. CDR1 DFQATT and CDR2 SNEGSKA come from the germline V gene (reference sequence). The J segment lost 4 bases and the V segment lost 3 bases, leaving 5 bases of the junction unmatched. The CDR3 consists of 13 residues. CDR3 nucleotide sequence: TGCAGTGCTAGTCGGGACAGGAGTTACGAGCAGTACTTC. Its translation is CSASRDRSYEQYF.